The 27 T cell receptor beta chains below all came from one sample that was sequenced in a study of blood T cell repertoires in COVID-19 (TCRdb year 2020). Library construction relied on the immunoSEQ multiplex PCR assay. The immuneACCESS repertoire file appears here via TCRdb, limited to in-frame rearrangements. These files lack a portion of the clones; in checked studies, under half of the deficit traces to unresolved V genes, and the cause of the others is not known. Present in this sample are more than 300,000 clones, roughly 90% of which were seen just once. The biggest ten clones account for less than 20% of the sample. The sequenced material came from PBMCs or T cells enriched from blood (not recorded which). These receptors originate from a woman aged 25 to 39 who had recovered from COVID-19.

The J gene is TRBJ2-5, the V gene TRBV5-8; D perhaps matches TRBD2 (7 bases). The CDR3 length is 15 residues. With 7 bases removed from V and 5 bases from J, the gap between germline ends came to 21 bases. Per the germline V gene, CDR1 is SGHTS and CDR2 is YDEGEE. The CDR3 spells CASYARAGHGETQYF. The CDR3, as DNA: TGTGCCAGCTACGCGCGAGCGGGACATGGGGAGACCCAGTACTTC.

CDR3 amino acids: CASSHGFTGEETQYF. The CDR3 DNA sequence: TGTGCCAGCAGCCACGGCTTTACGGGAGAAGAGACCCAGTACTTC. The chain uses TRBV7-3 and TRBJ2-5; weak D call: TRBD2 (6 bases). The CDR3 consists of 15 residues. The germline gives CDR1 SGHTA, CDR2 FQGTGA. Trimming took 5 bases from V and 3 from J, leaving 16 bases between them.

This chain links TRBV4-1 with TRBJ2-1; weak D call: TRBD2 (5 bases). The CDR3 consists of 16 residues. From germline, CDR1 is MGHRA and CDR2 YSYEKL. Trimming took off 1 base at V and 0 bases at J, with 10 bases between the two ends. CDR3 sequence: CASSQVERSSYNEQFF. The CDR3 DNA follows: TGCGCCAGCAGCCAAGTCGAGCGGAGCTCCTACAATGAGCAGTTCTTC.

The chain uses TRBV27 and TRBJ2-7, with 9 bases fitting TRBD2. The V gene end was trimmed by 2 bases and the J gene end by 4 bases; junction bases not matched to a gene: 6. The CDR3 is 15 residues long. Germline V CDR1 and CDR2: MNHEY, SMNVEV (reference sequence). The CDR3 region has the DNA TGTGCCAGCAGTTTAAGGGCGGGAGGGCCTTACGAGCAGTACTTC. It is translated as CASSLRAGGPYEQYF.

V is TRBV2 and J is TRBJ2-7; D is uncertain. The length of the CDR3 is 11 residues. Germline assignment: CDR1 SNHLY and CDR2 FYNNEI. V was trimmed by 6 bases and J by 6 bases, leaving 9 bases between them. The CDR3 nucleotides read TGTGCCAGCAGCCAACTTTCCGAGCAGTACTTC. Translation: CASSQLSEQYF.

The chain links TRBV15 to TRBJ1-1, with D possibly matching TRBD1 (6 bases). The V and J ends lost 0 bases and 3 bases respectively, with 11 bases between them. The germline gives CDR1 LNHNV, CDR2 YYDKDF (reference sequence). The CDR3 sequence is 15 residues long. Written as DNA, the CDR3 is TGTGCCACCAGCAGAGATCTAACAGGGTACACTGAAGCTTTCTTT. It encodes CATSRDLTGYTEAFF.

The V call is TRBV11-2, the J call TRBJ2-7, with TRBD1 matching 7 bases. The CDR3 is made up of 13 amino acids. The germline V gene has CDR1 SGHAT and CDR2 FQNNGV. V shed 5 bases and J 3 bases; nucleotides not matched to a gene: 4. This CDR3 reads CASSPGTVYEQYF. CDR3 coding DNA: TGTGCCAGCAGCCCGGGGACAGTCTACGAGCAGTACTTC.

The rearrangement links TRBV30 to TRBJ2-7; tentative D call: TRBD2 (5 bases). The CDR3 is 13 amino acids. Germline CDR1 GTSNPN, CDR2 SVGIG (reference sequence). V shed 5 bases and J shed 4 bases, with 15 bases lying between them. This CDR3 reads CAWGLGLAYEQYF. The CDR3 DNA reads TGTGCCTGGGGGCTAGGGTTAGCGTACGAGCAGTACTTC. The full variable domain, completed using reference TRBV30 and TRBJ2-7, is SQTIHQWPATLVQPVGSPLSLECTVEGTSNPNLYWYRQAAGRGLQLLFYSVGIGQISSEVPQNLSASRPQDRQFILSSKKLLLSDSGFYLCAWGLGLAYEQYFGPGTRLTVT.

Of note for this clone: Germline and junction disagree at one end, which may indicate a read error. The rearrangement joins TRBV2 to TRBJ2-5, with 8 bases identical to TRBD2. This CDR3 spans 15 amino acids. Germline lookup yields CDR1 SNHLY and CDR2 FYNNEI. The CDR3 loop reads CASTETSGPQETQYF. The DNA for the CDR3 is TGTGCCAGCACTGAAACTAGCGGCCCACAAGAGACCCAGTACTTC.

The chain is built from TRBV6-1 and TRBJ1-1; tentative D call: TRBD1 (5 bases). Between the trimmed V and J ends, which lost 3 bases and 5 bases, there was a span of 7 bases. Germline CDR1 and CDR2: MNHNS and SASEGT. This CDR3 has 12 amino acids. The CDR3 reads CASSDAGTEAFF. The CDR3 nucleotides read TGTGCCAGCAGTGACGCAGGGACTGAAGCTTTCTTT.

The gene calls are TRBV7-3 and TRBJ2-2, with 14 bases that match TRBD2. Germline V gene lookup returns CDR1 SGHTA and CDR2 FQGTGA. V lost 5 bases and J lost 9; bases outside the gene matches: 5. This CDR3 region has 15 residues. CDR3 amino acids: CASSPGTSGSRELFF. The CDR3 nucleotides are TGTGCCAGCAGCCCAGGGACTAGCGGGAGCCGGGAGCTGTTTTTT. The whole variable domain, filled in from reference TRBV7-3 and TRBJ2-2, reads GAGVSQTPSNKVTEKGKYVELRCDPISGHTALYWYRQSLGQGPEFLIYFQGTGAADDSGLPNDRFFAVRPEGSVSTLKIQRTERGDSAVYLCASSPGTSGSRELFFGEGSRLTVL.

The V gene is TRBV5-4, the J gene TRBJ1-2, with D possibly matching TRBD1 (5 bases). The ends were cut back, 2 bases at V and 2 bases at J, with 16 bases in the middle. The V gene's germline CDR1 is SGHNT and CDR2 YYREEE (reference sequence). The length of the CDR3 is 16 residues. The CDR3 loop is CASSFIPSGGNYGYTF. The CDR3 DNA reads as TGTGCCAGCAGCTTTATCCCCTCCGGGGGAAACTATGGCTACACCTTC.

The gene calls are TRBV11-3 and TRBJ2-3; tentative D call: TRBD1 (5 bases). CDR3 length equals 15 residues. The V end was cut by 0 bases, the J end by 1 base, with 8 bases between. Germline assignment: CDR1 SGHNT and CDR2 YENEEA. CDR3 loop: CASSLDPTGTDTQYF. In nucleotides, the CDR3 is TGTGCCAGCAGCTTAGATCCGACAGGCACAGATACGCAGTATTTT.

The chain carries TRBV27 and TRBJ2-7; TRBD1 matches 8 bases. This CDR3 region has 16 residues. Germline CDR1 reads MNHEY; CDR2 reads SMNVEV (reference sequence). V lost 6 bases to trimming and J lost 2 bases; unmatched junction nucleotides: 12. The CDR3 DNA sequence: TGTGCCAGCAGCCATCAGGGGGCGCCTCGGCCCTACGAGCAGTACTTC. Its protein product is CASSHQGAPRPYEQYF.

The rearrangement links TRBV5-8 to TRBJ2-1; TRBD2 aligns across 12 bases. V was pared by 0 bases and J by 7 bases, with 5 bases of the junction left unmatched. The CDR3 extends over 16 amino acids. The germline V gene encodes CDR1 SGHTS and CDR2 YDEGEE. CDR3 bases: TGTGCCAGCAGCTTGGGACTAGCGGGAGCCGGGAATGAGCAGTTCTTC. Its translation: CASSLGLAGAGNEQFF.

This clone was seen just once. The rearrangement uses TRBV3-1 (or the pseudogene TRBV3-2) and TRBJ2-1; tentatively, D is TRBD1 (7 bases). The length of the CDR3 is 13 residues. From germline, CDR1 is LGHDT and CDR2 YNNKEL (reference sequence). Trimming removed 11 bases from V and 7 bases from J, with 18 bases in between. The CDR3 region has the DNA TGTGCCGTTAGGGGGCGAGGAGGGAATGAGCAGTTCTTC. Its translation: CAVRGRGGNEQFF.

V and J are TRBV4-2 and TRBJ1-3; D is uncertain. The CDR3 sequence is 16 residues long. The V gene's germline CDR1 is LGHNA and CDR2 YNFKEQ. V lost 3 bases and J lost 2, with 14 bases in between. The CDR3 spells CASSQERNRAGNTIYF. CDR3 bases: TGTGCCAGCAGCCAGGAGAGGAATCGGGCTGGAAACACCATATATTTT.

V usage is TRBV24-1 and J usage is TRBJ2-5, with D possibly matching TRBD2 (5 bases). V lost 5 bases to trimming and J lost 5 bases, with 11 bases between them. The CDR3 has 13 amino acids. CDR1 and CDR2 from the germline V gene are KGHDR and SFDVKD. CDR3 bases: TGTGCCACCAGTGGATCTAGCAAGGAGACCCAGTACTTC. It translates to CATSGSSKETQYF.

This clone has just one count. The chain couples TRBV29-1 to TRBJ2-7, with 7 bases fitting TRBD2. The CDR3 is 13 residues long. The V segment lost 4 bases and the J segment 0 bases; nucleotides outside the gene matches: 3. CDR1 is SQVTM, CDR2 ANQGSEA, per germline. This chain's CDR3 is CSVVGGASYEQYF. As DNA, the CDR3 is TGCAGCGTTGTGGGAGGGGCCTCCTACGAGCAGTACTTC.

The J gene is TRBJ2-3, the V gene TRBV5-1, with unresolved D. This CDR3 is 12 amino acids long. With 7 bases removed from V and 5 bases from J, the gap between germline ends came to 11 bases. CDR1 and CDR2 from the germline V gene are SGHRS and YFSETQ. The CDR3 region is CASALVGDTQYF. DNA for the CDR3: TGCGCCAGCGCTCTAGTGGGAGATACGCAGTATTTT.

The chain couples TRBV9 to TRBJ2-5; 9 bases match TRBD2. V lost 4 bases and J lost 5; bases outside the gene matches: 12. The CDR3 contains 16 residues. Germline V gene sequence: CDR1 SGDLS, CDR2 YYNGEE. The CDR3 sequence is CASSLTGTSPRETQYF. DNA for the CDR3: TGTGCCAGCAGCCTCACCGGGACTAGCCCCCGGGAGACCCAGTACTTC.

This chain connects TRBV18 to TRBJ2-5; 7 bases agree with TRBD1. Germline CDR1 and CDR2: KGHSH and LQKENI. The CDR3 consists of 14 residues. With 4 bases clipped from V and 3 bases from J, the junction kept 5 bases outside the gene matches. The DNA for the CDR3 is TGTGCCAGCTCACTTGACAGGGAAGAAGAGACCCAGTACTTC. Translation: CASSLDREEETQYF.

This chain joins TRBV24-1 and TRBJ2-5; possibly TRBD2 for D (6 bases). Germline loops: CDR1 KGHDR, CDR2 SFDVKD. The V end lost 1 base, the J end lost 2 bases, and 13 bases lay between the germline ends. The length of the CDR3 is 16 residues. CDR3 sequence reads: CATSDLGSGVQETQYF. CDR3 in DNA: TGTGCCACCAGTGATTTAGGTAGCGGAGTGCAAGAGACCCAGTACTTC.

This chain uses TRBV4-2 with TRBJ1-2; tentatively, D is TRBD1 (5 bases). The germline CDR1 and CDR2 sequences are LGHNA and YNFKEQ. V was clipped by 5 bases and J by 5 bases, with 15 bases between them. The CDR3 contains 14 residues. CDR3 nucleotides: TGTGCCAGCAGCGAAAGAGACGGGGGATATGGCTACACCTTC. Protein: CASSERDGGYGYTF.

The V gene is TRBV29-1, the J gene TRBJ1-5; D is ambiguous. V dropped 1 base and J dropped 6 bases, with 10 bases sitting between them. The CDR3 loop spans 13 amino acids. Per germline, CDR1 SQVTM and CDR2 ANQGSEA. The CDR3 sequence: CSVEVSGGQPQHF. The CDR3 DNA is TGCAGCGTTGAAGTGTCGGGAGGTCAGCCCCAGCATTTT.

The chain uses TRBV10-3 and TRBJ1-1, with a tentative D call TRBD1 (6 bases). The CDR3 has 14 amino acids. Germline values: CDR1 ENHRY, CDR2 SYGVKD. Trimming stripped 0 bases from V and 5 bases from J, with 10 bases between. The CDR3 here is CAISESNRATEAFF. The CDR3 DNA reads as TGTGCCATCAGTGAGTCGAACAGGGCAACTGAAGCTTTCTTT.

This clone was observed once. The CDR3 sequence: CASRGSGRLYGYTF. CDR3 coding DNA: TGTGCCTCCAGGGGTTCCGGCCGGCTCTATGGCTACACCTTC. The chain links TRBV19 to TRBJ1-2, with TRBD1 as a possible D gene (6 bases). The germline gives CDR1 LNHDA, CDR2 SQIVND (reference sequence). The CDR3 extends over 14 amino acids. V was clipped by 11 bases and J by 4 bases, with 20 bases between them. Based on the CDR3 plus reference TRBV19 and TRBJ1-2, the full variable domain is DGGITQSPKYLFRKEGQNVTLSCEQNLNHDAMYWYRQDPGQGLRLIYYSQIVNDFQKGDIAEGYSVSREKKESFPLTVTSAQKNPTAFYLCASRGSGRLYGYTFGSGTRLTVV.